Below, 15 T cell receptor beta chains from the same sample are listed, as sequenced in a study of cytomegalovirus exposure and HLA in healthy donors. PCR amplification relied on 60 Vbeta primers (plus 13 Jbeta primers). Some clones are missing from TCRdb's copy, which holds only in-frame ones; the method was immunoSEQ multiplex PCR. The table has 150,000 or so clones, about 74% seen once. The sequencing input was PBMCs. Receptors originate from a male donor in good health and CMV-seronegative.

The genes are TRBV18 and TRBJ1-3; 10 positions agree with TRBD1. The junction had 20 bases not matched to a gene; V was cut back by 2 bases and J by 4 bases. This CDR3 contains 21 residues. Germline CDR1 KGHSH, CDR2 LQKENI. CDR3 residues: CASSPGAQGQGIQGSGNTIYF. The CDR3 DNA reads as TGTGCCAGCTCACCAGGGGCGCAGGGACAGGGGATTCAAGGGAGCGGAAACACCATATATTTT.

The V gene is TRBV5-1, the J gene TRBJ1-2; D may be TRBD1 (5 bases). Germline assignment: CDR1 SGHRS and CDR2 YFSETQ. The CDR3 consists of 15 residues. Trimming took off 3 bases at V and 4 bases at J, with 16 bases between the two ends. CDR3 DNA: TGCGCCAGCAGCTGGGGGGTTGGAGGGACCTATGGCTACACCTTC. Translated: CASSWGVGGTYGYTF.

The chain carries TRBV6-6 and TRBJ2-5; 8 nucleotides line up with TRBD1. The CDR3 loop spans 12 amino acids. V shed 10 bases, J shed 7 bases, and the junction held 8 bases outside the gene matches. The germline gives CDR1 MNHNY, CDR2 SVGAGI (reference sequence). The CDR3 is CATSGDRGTQYF. The DNA for the CDR3 is TGTGCCACCTCGGGTGACAGGGGGACCCAGTACTTC.

This chain joins TRBV28 and TRBJ1-5; D remains ambiguous. V lost 6 bases and J 6 bases, leaving 18 bases between the germline ends. Germline CDR1 and CDR2: MDHEN and SYDVKM. CDR3 length: 15 residues. The chain's CDR3 is CASSPRLGLGQPQHF. Written as DNA, the CDR3 is TGTGCCAGCAGCCCCAGGTTGGGCCTGGGTCAGCCCCAGCATTTT.

A remark on this clone: A junction end diverges from the germline sequence, so it may reflect a read error. The chain couples TRBV7-9 to TRBJ2-2, with D perhaps matching TRBD1 (6 bases). This CDR3 has 17 amino acids. Germline lookup yields CDR1 SEHNR and CDR2 FQNEAQ (reference sequence). The CDR3 nucleotides read TGTGCCAACAGCTTAGTTCCTCGACAGGACCCCACCGGGGAGCTGTTTTTT. It translates to CANSLVPRQDPTGELFF.

The rearrangement uses TRBV7-7 and TRBJ1-1; 9 bases align to TRBD1. CDR1 is SSHAT and CDR2 is FNYEAQ in the germline V gene (reference sequence). Trimming took 3 bases from V and 5 from J; bases not matched to a gene: 7. This CDR3 has 15 residues. CDR3 in amino acids: CASSLNSTGGTEAFF. CDR3 nucleotide sequence: TGTGCCAGCAGCTTGAATTCGACAGGGGGGACTGAAGCTTTCTTT.

This sequence joins TRBV15 and TRBJ2-4; D perhaps matches TRBD1 (5 bases). Germline CDR1 is LNHNV and CDR2 is YYDKDF (reference sequence). The V end was cut by 0 bases, the J end by 4 bases, with 13 bases between. CDR3 size: 16 residues. The CDR3 spells CATSRDEAGIKNIQYF. In DNA, the CDR3 is TGTGCCACCAGCAGAGATGAGGCAGGGATAAAAAACATTCAGTACTTC.

V and J are TRBV30 and TRBJ1-5; TRBD1 is a possible D gene (5 bases). CDR3 size: 14 residues. V shed 3 bases and J shed 5 bases, with 14 bases lying between them. The V gene's germline CDR1 is GTSNPN and CDR2 SVGIG (reference sequence). Written as DNA, the CDR3 is TGTGCCTGGAGCAAGGGCGGGGGGGATCAGCCCCAGCATTTT. It encodes CAWSKGGGDQPQHF.

The CDR3 region is CASSSPPTGQTYGYTF. The CDR3 region has the DNA TGTGCCAGCAGTTCGCCCCCCACAGGACAGACTTATGGCTACACCTTC. This sequence joins TRBV28 and TRBJ1-2; TRBD1 might be the D (6 bases). CDR3 size: 16 residues. Germline values: CDR1 MDHEN, CDR2 SYDVKM. Trimming stripped 4 bases from V and 5 bases from J, with 20 bases between.

About this clone: This sequence may be a read error, since a much larger clone differs from it by one base. The V and J genes are TRBV7-3 and TRBJ2-7; a weak D match, TRBD2 (6 bases). V shed 5 bases and J shed 2 bases, with 10 bases lying between them. Per the germline V gene, CDR1 is SGHTA and CDR2 is FQGTGA. The CDR3 totals 13 residues. CDR3 loop: CASSRDLTYEQYF. The DNA of the CDR3 is TGTGCCAGCAGCCGGGACTTGACCTACGAGCAGTACTTC.

This chain joins TRBV6-6 and TRBJ2-5; D unclear. The CDR3 covers 13 residues. V was pared by 2 bases and J by 3 bases, with 7 bases between. CDR1 and CDR2 from the germline V gene are MNHNY and SVGAGI (reference sequence). The CDR3 region has the DNA TGTGCCAGCAGTTACCTCTCTGAAGAGACCCAGTACTTC. Its protein product is CASSYLSEETQYF.

This rearrangement joins TRBV10-3 to TRBJ2-2; 9 bases agree with TRBD2. The V segment lost 3 bases and the J segment 5 bases; nucleotides outside the gene matches: 10. This CDR3 has 17 residues. Germline CDR1 is ENHRY and CDR2 is SYGVKD. The CDR3 region has the DNA TGTGCCATCAGTGAACTTAGCGGGAGAGGAGGAACCGGGGAGCTGTTTTTT. It yields the protein CAISELSGRGGTGELFF.

The chain carries TRBV7-2 and TRBJ2-2, with 9 bases fitting TRBD2. J was trimmed by 5 bases and V by 6 bases; bases with no gene match: 7. Germline V gene data show CDR1 as SGHTA and CDR2 as FQGNSA. The CDR3 spans 15 residues. The CDR3 nucleotides are TGTGCCAGCAGAAATGGACTAGCGCGTACCGGGGAGCTGTTTTTT. This translates into CASRNGLARTGELFF.

The CDR3 here is CASGGSLGEQYF. The CDR3 bases are TGTGCCAGCGGAGGGTCCCTCGGGGAGCAGTACTTC. The chain has TRBV27 and TRBJ2-7; tentatively, D is TRBD2 (6 bases). CDR3 length: 12 residues. V dropped 8 bases and J dropped 7 bases, with 15 bases sitting between them. In germline, CDR1 is MNHEY, CDR2 SMNVEV (reference sequence).

V and J are TRBV6-1 and TRBJ2-1; D might be TRBD2 (6 bases). V dropped 6 bases and J dropped 4 bases, with 10 bases sitting between them. CDR3 length: 13 residues. CDR1 and CDR2 (germline): MNHNS, SASEGT. CDR3 nucleotides: TGTGCCAGCAGCCGGGGACTTTACAATGAGCAGTTCTTC. It translates to CASSRGLYNEQFF.